This is a list of T cell receptor beta chains from one sample in a study of T cells in Graves' hyperthyroidism and ophthalmopathy. Each CDR3 protein is one row after TCRdb ran MiXCR on the multiplex PCR reads. The table records 93,000 or so distinct CDR3 sequences, less than 55% of them present only once. Sequenced material: blood. These receptors were collected from a man in his forties or fifties with Graves' hyperthyroidism. Both conserved end residues are part of each CDR3. A D gene is named only where the DNA matches it firmly. Where a row states a size, it is once, few, many or the class of an expanded clone; other rows omit it.

CDR3: CSARTFEPGPRRGEQYF
DNA: TGCAGTGCTAGGACCTTTGAACCGGGCCCGCGAAGAGGCGAGCAGTACTTC
J: TRBJ2-7
D: NA
size: many
V: TRBV20-1

CDR3: CSARTGLNTEAFF
DNA: TGCAGCGCCCGGACAGGATTGAACACTGAAGCTTTCTTT
J: TRBJ1-1
D: TRBD1
size: many
V: TRBV29-1

CDR3: CASSSTGLVAGYTF
DNA: TGTGCCAGCAGTTCCACAGGGTTGGTTGCTGGCTACACCTTC
J: TRBJ1-2
D: NA
size: NA
V: TRBV6-5

CDR3: CAGSFAYGGYEQYF
DNA: TGTGCCGGCAGCTTTGCATACGGCGGCTACGAGCAGTACTTC
J: TRBJ2-7
D: NA
size: NA
V: TRBV7-2

CDR3: CASWTGGTDTQYF
DNA: TGTGCCAGTTGGACAGGGGGCACAGATACGCAGTATTTT
J: TRBJ2-3
D: TRBD1
size: NA
V: TRBV2

CDR3: CASSLSPTNTIYF
DNA: TGTGCCAGCAGCTTGTCGCCGACAAACACCATATATTTT
J: TRBJ1-3
D: NA
size: many
V: TRBV5-4

CDR3: CASSPRGHYSNQPQHF
DNA: TGTGCCAGCAGCCCCCGGGGTCACTATAGCAATCAGCCCCAGCATTTT
J: TRBJ1-5
D: NA
size: many
V: TRBV6-5

CDR3: CASRSYQGVGANVLTF
DNA: TGTGCCAGCAGGTCTTATCAGGGGGTCGGGGCCAACGTCCTGACTTTC
J: TRBJ2-6
D: TRBD1
size: many
V: TRBV2

CDR3: CASSLDDRSTDTQYF
DNA: TGTGCCAGCAGCTTAGATGACAGAAGCACAGATACGCAGTATTTT
J: TRBJ2-3
D: NA
size: many
V: TRBV11-2

CDR3: CASRAGFEQYF
DNA: TGTGCCAGCAGAGCCGGGTTTGAGCAGTACTTC
J: TRBJ2-7
D: NA
size: NA
V: TRBV7-9

CDR3: CASSLDDTDTQYF
DNA: TGTGCTAGCAGCTTAGACGACACAGATACGCAGTATTTT
J: TRBJ2-3
D: NA
size: many
V: TRBV7-7

CDR3: CASSQLGTGGLNTEAFF
DNA: TGTGCCAGCAGCCAATTGGGGACAGGGGGGCTGAACACTGAAGCTTTCTTT
J: TRBJ1-1
D: TRBD1
size: NA
V: TRBV4-2

CDR3: CASSRSGQGAIDGYTF
DNA: TGTGCCAGCAGCCGTTCGGGACAGGGGGCTATCGATGGCTACACCTTC
J: TRBJ1-2
D: TRBD1
size: NA
V: TRBV7-2

CDR3: CAHQGSRTSGLERYF
DNA: TGTGCCCATCAGGGGTCCCGGACTAGCGGGCTGGAGAGGTACTTC
J: TRBJ2-5
D: TRBD2
size: NA
V: TRBV10-3

CDR3: CASSLETGVQETQYF
DNA: TGTGCCAGCAGTTTAGAGACAGGGGTACAAGAGACCCAGTACTTC
J: TRBJ2-5
D: TRBD1
size: NA
V: TRBV28

CDR3: CASSSRGRSGGSSYNEQFF
DNA: TGTGCCAGCAGTTCAAGGGGTCGGAGCGGGGGAAGCTCCTACAATGAGCAGTTCTTC
J: TRBJ2-1
D: TRBD2
size: few
V: TRBV12-3/TRBV12-4

CDR3: CASSSLGAGELFF
DNA: TGTGCCAGCAGCTCGCTCGGGGCCGGGGAGCTGTTTTTT
J: TRBJ2-2
D: NA
size: many
V: TRBV7-9

CDR3: CASSRLRGAWGGYTF
DNA: TGTGCCAGCAGCCGTTTACGGGGGGCATGGGGCGGCTACACCTTC
J: TRBJ1-2
D: NA
size: NA
V: TRBV5-5

CDR3: CSVEDQGSETQYF
DNA: TGCAGCGTTGAAGATCAGGGTTCGGAGACCCAGTACTTC
J: TRBJ2-5
D: NA
size: many
V: TRBV29-1

CDR3: CASSVGGQGGQQAFF
DNA: TGTGCCAGCAGCGTAGGGGGGCAGGGGGGGCAGCAAGCTTTCTTT
J: TRBJ1-1
D: TRBD1
size: many
V: TRBV9

CDR3: CASSLVPPQATYEQYF
DNA: TGCGCCAGCAGCTTGGTCCCCCCACAGGCTACCTACGAGCAGTACTTC
J: TRBJ2-7
D: NA
size: many
V: TRBV5-1

CDR3: CASSLSLAGGSYEQYF
DNA: TGTGCCAGCAGCTTATCCCTAGCGGGAGGGTCGTACGAGCAGTACTTC
J: TRBJ2-7
D: TRBD2
size: many
V: TRBV7-9

CDR3: CSARRISYEQYF
DNA: TGCAGTGCTAGAAGAATCTCCTACGAGCAGTACTTC
J: TRBJ2-7
D: NA
size: many
V: TRBV20-1

CDR3: CASSSSDRGVPNEQFF
DNA: TGTGCCAGCAGTTCCTCGGACAGGGGTGTCCCCAATGAGCAGTTCTTC
J: TRBJ2-1
D: TRBD1
size: few
V: TRBV6-5

CDR3: CASSVDRRGRDYGYTF
DNA: TGTGCCAGCAGCGTAGACCGACGGGGCAGGGACTATGGCTACACCTTC
J: TRBJ1-2
D: NA
size: NA
V: TRBV9

CDR3: CSARRGPDGYEQYF
DNA: TGCAGTGCTAGACGGGGGCCGGATGGCTACGAGCAGTACTTC
J: TRBJ2-7
D: NA
size: NA
V: TRBV20-1

CDR3: CASSNRENTIYF
DNA: TGTGCCAGCAGCAACAGGGAAAACACCATATATTTT
J: TRBJ1-3
D: NA
size: NA
V: TRBV9

CDR3: CATSDFRGRVLNTEAFF
DNA: TGTGCCACCAGTGATTTCCGGGGGCGCGTTCTGAACACTGAAGCTTTCTTT
J: TRBJ1-1
D: NA
size: many
V: TRBV24-1

CDR3: CASSQTAGYGAGEQYF
DNA: TGCGCCAGCAGCCAAACCGCAGGGTACGGGGCAGGCGAGCAGTACTTC
J: TRBJ2-7
D: NA
size: many
V: TRBV4-1

CDR3: CASKTGSSEKLFF
DNA: TGTGCCAGCAAAACAGGGAGTAGTGAAAAACTGTTTTTT
J: TRBJ1-4
D: NA
size: many
V: TRBV6-5

CDR3: CSVEGGRGADTQYF
DNA: TGCAGCGTTGAAGGCGGGAGGGGGGCAGATACGCAGTATTTT
J: TRBJ2-3
D: TRBD2
size: medium-sized
V: TRBV29-1

CDR3: CASSPRVGGETQYF
DNA: TGTGCCAGCAGCCCCCGGGTGGGGGGGGAGACCCAGTACTTC
J: TRBJ2-5
D: TRBD2
size: NA
V: TRBV4-2

CDR3: CASSSDRARAGGFNQPQHF
DNA: TGTGCCAGTAGTAGCGACAGGGCCAGGGCGGGAGGTTTTAATCAGCCCCAGCATTTT
J: TRBJ1-5
D: TRBD1
size: NA
V: TRBV19

CDR3: CASSLRRVGLGTEAFF
DNA: TGTGCCAGCAGCTTAAGGCGAGTGGGTCTGGGCACTGAAGCTTTCTTT
J: TRBJ1-1
D: NA
size: many
V: TRBV7-3

CDR3: CASSFQGAGTDTQYF
DNA: TGCGCCAGCAGCTTCCAGGGGGCTGGCACAGATACGCAGTATTTT
J: TRBJ2-3
D: TRBD1
size: NA
V: TRBV5-1

CDR3: CATSVLDEEQFF
DNA: TGTGCCACCAGTGTCCTAGATGAGGAGCAGTTTTTT
J: TRBJ2-2
D: NA
size: once
V: TRBV24-1

CDR3: CASSREGGYNEQFF
DNA: TGTGCCAGCAGCCGGGAGGGGGGCTACAATGAGCAGTTCTTC
J: TRBJ2-1
D: TRBD2
size: many
V: TRBV12-3/TRBV12-4

CDR3: CAISGATGGSSSEQYF
DNA: TGTGCCATCAGTGGTGCAACCGGGGGGAGCTCCTCCGAGCAGTACTTC
J: TRBJ2-7
D: TRBD2
size: NA
V: TRBV10-3

CDR3: CAWRGGYEQYF
DNA: TGTGCCTGGAGGGGGGGCTACGAGCAGTACTTC
J: TRBJ2-7
D: NA
size: few
V: TRBV30

CDR3: CASSTSRYSYNEQFF
DNA: TGTGCCAGCAGCACTAGTAGATACTCCTACAATGAGCAGTTCTTC
J: TRBJ2-1
D: NA
size: many
V: TRBV6-5

CDR3: CASSYSGISYEQYF
DNA: TGTGCCAGCAGTTACTCGGGAATCTCCTACGAGCAGTACTTC
J: TRBJ2-7
D: NA
size: many
V: TRBV6-2/TRBV6-3

CDR3: CASSGPGQGWETQYF
DNA: TGTGCCAGCAGTGGACCGGGACAGGGATGGGAGACCCAGTACTTC
J: TRBJ2-5
D: TRBD1
size: many
V: TRBV28

CDR3: CASSLTSAAYEQYF
DNA: TGTGCCAGCAGCTTAACTAGCGCTGCCTACGAGCAGTACTTC
J: TRBJ2-7
D: TRBD2
size: NA
V: TRBV7-9

CDR3: CASRSGAGPYNEQFF
DNA: TGCGCCAGCAGATCCGGGGCGGGACCCTACAATGAGCAGTTCTTC
J: TRBJ2-1
D: NA
size: many
V: TRBV10-2

CDR3: CASSLPTSGSHEQFF
DNA: TGTGCCAGCAGCCTACCGACTAGCGGGAGCCATGAGCAGTTCTTC
J: TRBJ2-1
D: TRBD2
size: NA
V: TRBV15

CDR3: CASRQTGSGQPQHF
DNA: TGTGCCAGTAGACAGACAGGGTCCGGTCAGCCCCAGCATTTT
J: TRBJ1-5
D: TRBD1
size: many
V: TRBV19

CDR3: CVISSDSYGQYF
DNA: TGTGTCATCAGCAGTGATTCCTACGGGCAGTACTTC
J: TRBJ2-7
D: NA
size: NA
V: TRBV10-3

CDR3: CASSDAGSTQYF
DNA: TGTGCCAGCAGTGACGCCGGGAGTACGCAGTATTTT
J: TRBJ2-3
D: NA
size: many
V: TRBV6-4

CDR3: CATSRDRSSGASEQYF
DNA: TGTGCCACCAGCAGAGATCGGAGCTCTGGGGCTAGCGAGCAGTACTTC
J: TRBJ2-7
D: NA
size: NA
V: TRBV15

CDR3: CASSQGSAESQQHF
DNA: TGTGCCAGCAGCCAAGGTTCGGCAGAATCGCAGCAGCATTTT
J: TRBJ1-5
D: NA
size: NA
V: TRBV7-2

CDR3: CAISAGANTGELFF
DNA: TGTGCCATCAGTGCTGGGGCGAACACCGGGGAGCTGTTTTTT
J: TRBJ2-2
D: NA
size: once
V: TRBV10-3

CDR3: CDSSFAYSGTLYEQYF
DNA: TGTGACAGCAGTTTCGCCTATAGCGGGACGCTCTACGAGCAGTACTTC
J: TRBJ2-7
D: TRBD2
size: NA
V: TRBV7-9

CDR3: CASSQFHGRAGDTQYF
DNA: TGTGCCAGCAGCCAGTTTCACGGGAGGGCAGGCGATACGCAGTATTTT
J: TRBJ2-3
D: TRBD2
size: NA
V: TRBV14

CDR3: CACRQTLAGVADTQYF
DNA: TGTGCCTGCAGGCAAACTCTAGCGGGAGTTGCAGATACGCAGTACTTT
J: TRBJ2-3
D: TRBD2
size: NA
V: TRBV7-2

CDR3: CASRRQGAEGYTF
DNA: TGTGCCAGTAGAAGACAGGGGGCAGAGGGCTACACCTTC
J: TRBJ1-2
D: TRBD1
size: NA
V: TRBV19